Following are 5 T cell receptor beta chains from one sample sequenced in a study of siplizumab effects on memory and regulatory T cells. Produced via immunoSEQ multiplex PCR; TCRdb's table is partial and in-frame only. The table includes roughly 93,000 clones, roughly 94% detected once. Material: non-Treg CD4+ T cells sorted from blood. These receptors were collected from a human donor in good health.

This chain links TRBV10-3 with TRBJ1-1; perhaps TRBD1 as D (6 bases). The V gene's germline CDR1 is ENHRY and CDR2 SYGVKD. The CDR3 totals 13 residues. Trimming took off 9 bases at V and 1 base at J, with 12 bases between the two ends. The CDR3 DNA reads as TGTGCCATTGCACAGGGAGAGAACACTGAAGCTTTCTTT. This gives the protein CAIAQGENTEAFF.

The chain employs TRBV5-3 and TRBJ2-7, with TRBD2 identical over 11 bases. TRBV5-3 is sorted into the ORF group, with uncertain function. With 6 bases clipped from V and 2 bases from J, the junction kept 7 bases outside the gene matches. The CDR3 has 15 residues. The CDR3 sequence is CARNPKTSGTYEQYF. CDR3 DNA: TGTGCCAGAAACCCCAAGACTAGCGGGACCTACGAGCAGTACTTC.

The chain uses TRBV7-9 and TRBJ2-2, with 7 bases matching TRBD2. The V segment lost 5 bases and the J segment 0 bases; nucleotides outside the gene matches: 12. Germline assignment: CDR1 SEHNR and CDR2 FQNEAQ (reference sequence). The CDR3 length is 18 residues. CDR3 coding DNA: TGTGCCAGCAGCCCCCGGTGGGGGGGAACCGCGAACACCGGGGAGCTGTTTTTT. Translation gives CASSPRWGGTANTGELFF.

This chain joins TRBV2 and TRBJ1-2, with D tentatively TRBD1 (5 bases). Trimming left V 5 bases short and J 4 bases short, with 14 bases between. CDR1 SNHLY and CDR2 FYNNEI come from the germline V gene. CDR3 length equals 14 residues. CDR3 amino acids: CASSYRGPLYGYTF. The CDR3 nucleotides are TGTGCCAGCAGTTATAGGGGACCCCTCTATGGCTACACCTTC. The whole variable domain, remainder taken from reference TRBV2 and TRBJ1-2, is EPEVTQTPSHQVTQMGQEVILRCVPISNHLYFYWYRQILGQKVEFLVSFYNNEISEKSEIFDDQFSVERPDGSNFTLKIRSTKLEDSAMYFCASSYRGPLYGYTFGSGTRLTVV.

The rearrangement joins TRBV5-4 to TRBJ2-2; maybe TRBD2 (5 bases). The germline V gene encodes CDR1 SGHNT and CDR2 YYREEE (reference sequence). The CDR3 has 14 amino acids. V was clipped by 3 bases and J by 5 bases, with 11 bases between them. CDR3: CASSSGGRTGELFF. CDR3 nucleotides: TGTGCCAGCAGCTCAGGAGGTCGAACCGGGGAGCTGTTTTTT.